This T cell receptor (beta chain) is drawn from a study of CD4 and CD8 cells across lung adenocarcinoma regions. Germline V lookup: CDR1 ENHRY, CDR2 SYGVKD. This CDR3 comprises 15 residues. As regards this clonotype: One end of the junction varies from germline; a read error may be responsible.

Donors had localized lung adenocarcinoma, a non-small cell lung cancer. TCRdb passed the PCR reads through MiXCR, listing each CDR3 protein once. The sample shows some 19,000 distinct CDR3 sequences, around 51% of them seen only once. Sequences were obtained from CD8+ T cells from the center of a lung tumor. The chain links TRBV10-3 to TRBJ2-3; D is uncertain. This receptor was obtained from a female donor with lung adenocarcinoma. The CD4 and CD8 labels of this study may be unreliable. The CDR3 loop is CAISEGAREVDTQYF. In DNA, the CDR3 is TGTGCCATCAGTGAGGGAGCGCGAGAGGTAGATACGCAGTATTTC.